Sequencing of this T cell receptor beta chain was carried out in a study of T cells in localized non-small cell lung cancer. CDR1 and CDR2 (germline): LNHDA, SQIVND (reference sequence). This CDR3 contains 15 residues. Trimming stripped 5 bases from V and 0 bases from J, with 11 bases between. The data were produced by immunoSEQ multiplex PCR, yet TCRdb's version contains in-frame clones alone and is incomplete. The sample has under 2,000 clones, more than 25% seen once. According to the study, adjacent lung free of atypia was obtained at least 2 cm from the tumor margin. This clone was seen a handful of times.

The sequence was collected from a male donor aged 60 or over with stage II squamous cell lung carcinoma. The J gene is TRBJ2-1, the V gene TRBV19; tentatively, D is TRBD2 (5 bases). The sequencing used normal lung tissue next to the tumor, collected before any cancer treatment. This CDR3 reads CASSEGLNSYNEQFF. The CDR3 DNA follows: TGTGCCAGTAGTGAAGGACTGAACTCCTACAATGAGCAGTTCTTC.